Listed here are 15 T cell receptor beta chains from one sample, sequenced in a study of blood T cell repertoires in COVID-19. Measured with immunoSEQ multiplex PCR; TCRdb has only the in-frame clones, and not every one. The table lists about 300,000 clones, 75% to 90% of them singletons, with approximately 5.5% in the top ten. The sequenced material came from PBMCs or T cells enriched from blood (not recorded which). These receptors came from a man aged 60-69 years who had recovered from COVID-19.

The chain is built from TRBV7-2 and TRBJ1-1, with D perhaps TRBD1 (6 bases). With 1 base removed from V and 8 bases from J, the gap between germline ends came to 11 bases. The CDR3 runs 13 residues. CDR1 is SGHTA and CDR2 is FQGNSA in the germline V gene. Written as DNA, the CDR3 is TGTGCCAGCAGCTTAGGAGGTAGGGGGGAAGCTTTCTTT. Translated, it gives CASSLGGRGEAFF. The full variable domain, with the rest looked up from reference TRBV7-2 and TRBJ1-1, is GAGVSQSPSNKVTEKGKDVELRCDPISGHTALYWYRQSLGQGLEFLIYFQGNSAPDKSGLPSDRFSAERTGGSVSTLTIQRTQQEDSAVYLCASSLGGRGEAFFGQGTRLTVV.

The chain employs TRBV4-1 and TRBJ2-1, with D possibly TRBD2 on 5 matching bases. Germline V gene sequence: CDR1 MGHRA, CDR2 YSYEKL. This CDR3 is built from 14 residues. V was pared by 2 bases and J by 7 bases, with 12 bases between. The CDR3 coding sequence is TGCGCCAGCAGCCAAAGTGTAGCGTTAAATGAGCAGTTCTTC. Amino acids: CASSQSVALNEQFF.

The rearrangement links TRBV11-2 to TRBJ1-1, with 9 positions matching TRBD1. V was clipped by 4 bases and J by 4 bases; unmatched bases: 4. This CDR3 is built from 14 residues. Germline V gene sequence: CDR1 SGHAT, CDR2 FQNNGV. CDR3 nucleotide sequence: TGTGCCAGCAGCTCACAGGGGGCGCTCACTGAAGCTTTCTTT. This codes for CASSSQGALTEAFF.

This chain joins TRBV5-4 and TRBJ2-1; TRBD1 might be the D (6 bases). The V gene lost 0 bases and the J gene lost 0 bases, with 13 bases spanning the gap. The CDR3 extends over 17 amino acids. In germline, CDR1 is SGHNT, CDR2 YYREEE (reference sequence). The CDR3 bases are TGTGCCAGCAGCTTGGATAACAGGGAGCCCTCCTACAATGAGCAGTTCTTC. Its protein product is CASSLDNREPSYNEQFF.

This chain joins TRBV6-5 and TRBJ1-2, with 7 bases aligning to TRBD1. The V gene's germline CDR1 is MNHEY and CDR2 SVGAGI. J gave up 1 base and V 6 bases, and 8 bases lay outside the gene matches. The CDR3 is 15 residues long. CDR3 sequence: CASRIRQGSNYGYTF. The CDR3, as DNA: TGTGCCAGCAGAATCCGACAGGGAAGTAACTATGGCTACACCTTC.

This chain joins TRBV11-2 and TRBJ1-4, with 10 bases matching TRBD1. Germline V gene sequence: CDR1 SGHAT, CDR2 FQNNGV. The CDR3 spans 14 residues. V trimming: 3 bases; J trimming: 6 bases; junction bases outside the gene matches: 1. The CDR3 DNA follows: TGTGCCAGCAGCTTGGACAGGGGGTATGAAAAACTGTTTTTT. Its protein is CASSLDRGYEKLFF.

The gene calls are TRBV5-1 and TRBJ2-1, with 7 bases fitting TRBD2. Trimming removed 2 bases from V and 7 bases from J; junction bases left unmatched: 9. Germline V gene data show CDR1 as SGHRS and CDR2 as YFSETQ. CDR3 length equals 15 residues. The CDR3 here is CASSLSIREANEQFF. Written as DNA, the CDR3 is TGCGCCAGCAGCTTAAGTATTCGGGAGGCTAATGAGCAGTTCTTC.

This rearrangement joins TRBV11-1 to TRBJ2-5; 7 bases line up with TRBD1. Germline trimming cut 4 bases from V and 4 bases from J; bases unmatched to any gene: 12. The CDR3 runs to 16 residues. Germline CDR1 reads SGHAT; CDR2 reads FQDESV (reference sequence). CDR3 in DNA: TGTGCCAGCAGCTCCCGCGCTGACAGGGATTTAGAGACCCAGTACTTC. As protein: CASSSRADRDLETQYF.

This clone was counted a few times. The chain has TRBV2 and TRBJ1-5, with D unresolved. The V end was cut by 10 bases, the J end by 0 bases, with 10 bases between. CDR1 is SNHLY, CDR2 FYNNEI, per germline. The CDR3 spans 13 residues. The CDR3 reads CAIQSYSNQPQHF. CDR3 coding DNA: TGTGCCATACAGTCTTATAGCAATCAGCCCCAGCATTTT.

The chain has TRBV9 and TRBJ2-5, with 10 bases lining up with TRBD2. This CDR3 region has 16 residues. Looked up from germline, CDR1 is SGDLS and CDR2 is YYNGEE. Germline trimming cut 0 bases from V and 4 bases from J; bases unmatched to any gene: 6. CDR3 region: CASSVESGRAGETQYF. Here the CDR3 DNA reads TGTGCCAGCAGCGTAGAAAGCGGGAGGGCTGGAGAGACCCAGTACTTC.

The chain uses TRBV7-2 and TRBJ2-7; 8 positions match TRBD2. V lost 5 bases to trimming and J lost 3 bases; unmatched junction nucleotides: 9. Germline assignment: CDR1 SGHTA and CDR2 FQGNSA. The CDR3 sequence is 15 residues long. The chain's CDR3 is CASSPAASGSYEQYF. CDR3 coding DNA: TGTGCCAGCAGCCCTGCCGCAAGCGGGAGCTACGAGCAGTACTTC.

The rearrangement uses TRBV15 and TRBJ1-2, with a possible D match to TRBD1 (6 bases). The CDR3 length is 14 residues. Trimming shortened V by 3 bases and J by 7 bases, and 15 bases separated the two germline ends. Germline CDR1 is LNHNV and CDR2 is YYDKDF (reference sequence). CDR3 in DNA: TGTGCCACCAGCAGTCGTTTGGGGGCGGTTGGCTACACCTTC. Translating it yields CATSSRLGAVGYTF.

The gene calls are TRBV18 and TRBJ1-5; TRBD1 is a possible D gene (5 bases). The CDR3 consists of 15 residues. CDR1 KGHSH and CDR2 LQKENI come from the germline V gene. V lost 3 bases, J lost 4 bases, and 13 bases lay in between. The CDR3 DNA follows: TGTGCCAGCTCACCCACCGGGACTCAAAATCAGCCCCAGCATTTT. It codes for CASSPTGTQNQPQHF.

As concerns this clone: Other DNA sequences in the sample encode the same CDR3. The chain employs TRBV19 and TRBJ1-4; 7 positions agree with TRBD1. This CDR3 spans 13 amino acids. Germline loops: CDR1 LNHDA, CDR2 SQIVND (reference sequence). V lost 8 bases, J lost 5 bases, and 5 bases stayed unmatched. The CDR3: CASSRQGNEKLFF. Here the CDR3 DNA reads TGTGCCAGTTCCCGACAGGGAAATGAAAAACTGTTTTTT.

V gene TRBV29-1 combines with J gene TRBJ2-7; 8 positions agree with TRBD1. The germline CDR1 and CDR2 sequences are SQVTM and ANQGSEA. This CDR3 comprises 13 residues. After removal of 1 base from V and 5 bases from J, the junction contained 4 bases not matched to a gene. In nucleotides, the CDR3 is TGCAGCGTTGAAGGGCAGGGGGCGAACGAGCAGTACTTC. Protein product: CSVEGQGANEQYF.